One TCR beta chain is described in this entry. Assay used: immunoSEQ multiplex PCR; TCRdb lists only in-frame clones, some missing. The repertoire includes about 100,000 clones, roughly 85% of them detected once, and under 35% sits in the top ten. This specimen comes from a study of blood T cell repertoires in COVID-19. The CDR3 length is 15 residues. The V end was cut by 2 bases, the J end by 0 bases, with 12 bases between. Germline V CDR1 and CDR2: SGHNT, YYREEE (reference sequence). The chain carries TRBV5-4 and TRBJ2-7, with D unresolved. This receptor was identified in an older man with active or convalescent COVID-19. Specimen: peripheral blood. This chain's CDR3 is CASSFRGASSYEQYF. Here the CDR3 DNA reads TGTGCCAGCAGCTTTCGTGGTGCTAGCTCCTACGAGCAGTACTTC.